This note documents a single T cell receptor beta chain sequence. The antigen is undetermined. Building the TCR beta libraries relied on iRepertoire HTBI primers, and CDR3 regions underwent Arm-PCR. MiXCR, applied by TCRdb to the multiplex PCR reads, yields one record per CDR3 protein. The profile shows roughly 490,000 distinct CDR3 sequences, 22% of them singletons. This sample stems from a study of regulatory T cells in long-lasting Graves disease. Study findings and constraints: Examination was confined to peripheral blood, excluding thyroid tissue.

The germline CDR1 and CDR2 sequences are SQVTM and ANQGSEA. Trimming removed 3 bases from V and 4 bases from J; junction bases left unmatched: 13. The CDR3 runs to 16 residues. Noted time point: persistent/refractory GD, antithyroid drugs over 5 years with positive TRAb. After RNA was extracted from PBMCs, the TCR library was made from it. The sequence came from a female donor with Graves disease. The chain recombines TRBV29-1 with TRBJ1-2, with TRBD1 identical over 8 bases. The sequenced sample was peripheral blood mononuclear cells (PBMCs), obtained when the disease was refractory, from a patient treated with antithyroid drugs. The CDR3 DNA sequence: TGCAGCGTTGATACCCAGCAGGGGGCGCCGGTCTATGGCTACACCTTC. Translating gives CSVDTQQGAPVYGYTF.